One and the same sample provided the 19 T cell receptor beta chains below, sequenced in a study of control samples from healthy donors and cancer patients. TCRdb's table, derived via immunoSEQ multiplex PCR, lists solely in-frame clones and lacks some. The sample consists of fewer than 150,000 clones, roughly 90% of them appearing once. The source material was blood. These receptors came from a young man in good health.

As DNA, the CDR3 is TGTGCCAGCAGCTTAGGATCAACTAATGAAAAACTGTTTTTT. It specifies CASSLGSTNEKLFF. The rearrangement links TRBV11-1 to TRBJ1-4; D is undetermined. Trimming took 1 base from V and 0 from J, leaving 3 bases between them. The CDR3 runs to 14 residues. Germline V lookup: CDR1 SGHAT, CDR2 FQDESV (reference sequence).

The gene calls are TRBV5-4 and TRBJ1-6; D gene unclear. Germline CDR1 and CDR2: SGHNT and YYREEE (reference sequence). Trimming removed 5 bases at V and 5 bases at J, with 11 bases between. This CDR3 is built from 14 residues. CDR3 in amino acids: CASRPDGNNSPLHF. Written as DNA, the CDR3 is TGTGCCAGCAGACCGGACGGAAATAATTCACCCCTCCACTTT. The full variable domain, rest sourced from reference TRBV5-4 and TRBJ1-6, is ETGVTQSPTHLIKTRGQQVTLRCSSQSGHNTVSWYQQALGQGPQFIFQYYREEENGRGNFPPRFSGLQFPNYSSELNVNALELDDSALYLCASRPDGNNSPLHFGNGTRLTVT.

The CDR3 DNA reads as TGCGCCAGCAGCCTAGATCAGGGGTTCCGGCAGCCCCAGCATTTT. The encoded protein is CASSLDQGFRQPQHF. V is TRBV4-1 and J is TRBJ1-5; weak D call: TRBD1 (6 bases). The CDR3 extends over 15 amino acids. From germline, CDR1 is MGHRA and CDR2 YSYEKL. V was pared by 4 bases and J by 7 bases, with 17 bases between.

The rearrangement uses TRBV10-2 and TRBJ2-1; D ambiguous. The CDR3 consists of 12 residues. Germline-derived CDR1 and CDR2 are WSHSY and SAAADI. V was trimmed by 10 bases and J by 0 bases, leaving 7 bases between them. CDR3 residues: CATRSSYNEQFF. The DNA of the CDR3 is TGCGCCACCCGTAGCTCCTACAATGAGCAGTTCTTC.

This chain connects TRBV4-1 to TRBJ1-1; D may be TRBD1 (6 bases). This CDR3 comprises 17 residues. CDR1 is MGHRA and CDR2 is YSYEKL in the germline V gene. Trimming cost V 4 bases and J 1 base, with 19 bases left between them. DNA of the CDR3: TGCGCCAGCAGCCGAATCCTAGACGTCAGGGGGAACACTGAAGCTTTCTTT. It is translated as CASSRILDVRGNTEAFF.

V and J are TRBV12-5 and TRBJ2-7; D unresolved. V was pared by 8 bases and J by 2 bases, with 16 bases between. Germline CDR1 is LGHNT and CDR2 is FRNRAP. This CDR3 region has 14 residues. CDR3 amino acids: CASSSLLTPYEQYF. The CDR3 DNA is TGTGCTAGTTCATCCTTATTGACCCCCTACGAGCAGTACTTC.

The chain employs TRBV5-1 and TRBJ1-6; D is uncertain. The CDR3 is 16 residues long. Germline CDR1 SGHRS, CDR2 YFSETQ. Trimming removed 2 bases at V and 2 bases at J, with 11 bases between. The CDR3: CASSFRQLTYNSPLHF. For the CDR3, the DNA is TGCGCCAGCAGCTTTAGGCAGCTAACCTATAATTCACCCCTCCACTTT.

The J gene is TRBJ2-7, the V gene TRBV5-4; perhaps TRBD1 as D (5 bases). This CDR3 is 18 amino acids long. Germline CDR1 and CDR2: SGHNT and YYREEE (reference sequence). V was trimmed by 0 bases and J by 0 bases, leaving 19 bases between them. CDR3 protein: CASSLGSIGHRSSYEQYF. In DNA form, the CDR3 reads TGTGCCAGCAGCTTGGGATCGATCGGACACCGGAGCTCCTACGAGCAGTACTTC.

The rearrangement joins TRBV5-1 to TRBJ2-3, with 9 nucleotides matching TRBD2. The CDR3 loop spans 19 amino acids. CDR1 SGHRS and CDR2 YFSETQ come from the germline V gene. V was clipped by 0 bases and J by 0 bases; unmatched bases: 11. CDR3 bases: TGCGCCAGCAGCTTGGGTTTAGCGGGGGCCGCCGCTAGCACAGATACGCAGTATTTT. Its protein is CASSLGLAGAAASTDTQYF.

The chain is built from TRBV11-2 and TRBJ2-7, with a possible D match to TRBD1 (6 bases). V was trimmed by 3 bases and J by 4 bases, leaving 16 bases between them. The CDR3 length is 15 residues. The germline V gene encodes CDR1 SGHAT and CDR2 FQNNGV. The CDR3 bases are TGTGCCAGCAGCTTTGGGGACAACCTAAGTTACGAGCAGTACTTC. It is translated as CASSFGDNLSYEQYF.

The chain links TRBV3-1 (or the pseudogene TRBV3-2) to TRBJ2-1; D unresolved. V lost 3 bases to trimming and J lost 0 bases, with 9 bases between them. Germline CDR1 reads LGHDT; CDR2 reads YNNKEL (reference sequence). The CDR3 is 15 amino acids. CDR3 nucleotides: TGTGCCAGCAGCCACCCGTCGAGCTCCTACAATGAGCAGTTCTTC. As protein: CASSHPSSSYNEQFF.

The chain joins TRBV11-2 to TRBJ2-5; a weak D match, TRBD2 (6 bases). CDR3 size: 17 residues. The germline CDR1 and CDR2 sequences are SGHAT and FQNNGV. V lost 6 bases and J lost 9, with 29 bases in between. CDR3 sequence: CASSRGAMGLPGVAQYF. CDR3 nucleotides: TGTGCCAGCAGTCGAGGCGCCATGGGACTTCCCGGGGTGGCCCAGTACTTC.

V is TRBV30 and J is TRBJ2-7; possibly TRBD1 for D (5 bases). Trimming removed 1 base from V and 5 bases from J, with 9 bases in between. CDR3 length: 12 amino acids. Germline V CDR1 and CDR2: GTSNPN, SVGIG (reference sequence). The CDR3 nucleotides are TGTGCCTGGAGTGATTCCAGGGACGAGCAGTACTTC. This encodes CAWSDSRDEQYF. The full variable domain, with the rest looked up from reference TRBV30 and TRBJ2-7, is SQTIHQWPATLVQPVGSPLSLECTVEGTSNPNLYWYRQAAGRGLQLLFYSVGIGQISSEVPQNLSASRPQDRQFILSSKKLLLSDSGFYLCAWSDSRDEQYFGPGTRLTVT.

The chain links TRBV7-3 to TRBJ2-2, with D possibly matching TRBD2 (6 bases). Germline assignment: CDR1 SGHTA and CDR2 FQGTGA. Trimming shortened V by 0 bases and J by 4 bases, and 6 bases separated the two germline ends. This CDR3 is 14 amino acids long. CDR3 amino acids: CASSLTGGTGELFF. The CDR3 region has the DNA TGTGCCAGCAGCTTAACGGGAGGCACCGGGGAGCTGTTTTTT.

This clone came up once. V is TRBV23-1 and J is TRBJ1-5; tentative D call: TRBD1 (5 bases). TRBV23-1 is known as an ORF, though its function is uncertain. Trimming removed 6 bases at V and 5 bases at J, with 20 bases between. The CDR3 sequence is 16 residues long. The DNA of the CDR3 is TGCGCCAGCAGCCATAGGGACGTCTTTAGGGATCAGCCCCAGCATTTT. Translating gives CASSHRDVFRDQPQHF.

This clone was observed a single time. V gene TRBV27 combines with J gene TRBJ2-1; D may be TRBD1 (5 bases). The V and J ends lost 3 bases and 7 bases respectively, with 13 bases between them. The length of the CDR3 is 14 residues. Germline CDR1 MNHEY, CDR2 SMNVEV (reference sequence). In DNA, the CDR3 is TGTGCCAGCAGTTTTGCGAGCGCAGGGAATGAGCAGTTCTTC. As protein: CASSFASAGNEQFF.

The V call is TRBV5-6, the J call TRBJ2-7; D remains ambiguous. There are 14 residues in the CDR3. From germline, CDR1 is SGHDT and CDR2 YYEEEE. Between the trimmed V and J ends, which lost 0 bases and 6 bases, there was a span of 13 bases. This CDR3 reads CASSLEWDSCEQYF. The CDR3 DNA is TGTGCCAGCAGCTTGGAGTGGGATTCGTGCGAGCAGTACTTC. Variable domain in full (rest from reference TRBV5-6 and TRBJ2-7): DAGVTQSPTHLIKTRGQQVTLRCSPKSGHDTVSWYQQALGQGPQFIFQYYEEEERQRGNFPDRFSGHQFPNYSSELNVNALLLGDSALYLCASSLEWDSCEQYFGPGTRLTVT.

The chain links TRBV5-1 to TRBJ1-2; D remains ambiguous. This CDR3 is built from 14 residues. Germline CDR1 is SGHRS and CDR2 is YFSETQ. V was cut by 0 bases and J by 4 bases, with 10 bases left in between. CDR3 sequence: CASSLEHLSYGYTF. The CDR3 DNA follows: TGCGCCAGCAGCTTGGAACACCTGTCCTATGGCTACACCTTC.

The genes are TRBV4-1 and TRBJ2-7; 9 bases align to TRBD1. This CDR3 has 14 amino acids. The germline gives CDR1 MGHRA, CDR2 YSYEKL. J gave up 5 bases and V 6 bases, and 8 bases lay outside the gene matches. The chain's CDR3 is CASSRLQGADEQYF. The CDR3 coding sequence is TGCGCCAGCAGTCGTCTACAGGGGGCGGACGAGCAGTACTTC.